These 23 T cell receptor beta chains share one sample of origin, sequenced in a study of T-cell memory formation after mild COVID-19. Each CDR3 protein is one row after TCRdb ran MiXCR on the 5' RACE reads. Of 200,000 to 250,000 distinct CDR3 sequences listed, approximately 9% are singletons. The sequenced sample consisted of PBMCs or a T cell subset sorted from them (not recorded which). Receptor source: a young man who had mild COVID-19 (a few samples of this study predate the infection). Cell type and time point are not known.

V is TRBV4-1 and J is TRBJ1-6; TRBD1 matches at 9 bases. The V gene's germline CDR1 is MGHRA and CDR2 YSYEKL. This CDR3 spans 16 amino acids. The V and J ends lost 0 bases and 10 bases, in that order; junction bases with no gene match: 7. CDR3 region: CASSQELGQGGSPLHF. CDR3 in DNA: TGCGCCAGCAGCCAAGAGCTGGGACAGGGAGGGTCACCCCTCCACTTT.

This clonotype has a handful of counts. CDR3 bases: TGCGCCAGCAGCCGGAGGGGACAGACCAGCACAGATACGCAGTATTTT. It encodes CASSRRGQTSTDTQYF. V gene TRBV4-1 combines with J gene TRBJ2-3, with D maybe TRBD1 (7 bases). The CDR3 covers 16 residues. Germline V CDR1 and CDR2: MGHRA, YSYEKL. V lost 4 bases and J lost 0, with 14 bases in between.

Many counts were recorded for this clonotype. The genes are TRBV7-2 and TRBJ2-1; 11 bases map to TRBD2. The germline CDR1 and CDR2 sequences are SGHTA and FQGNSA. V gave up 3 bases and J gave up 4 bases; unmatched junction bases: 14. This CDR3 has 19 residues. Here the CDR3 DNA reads TGTGCCAGCAGCTTCCCTAGCGGGGGGACCCAATCCGATTACAATGAGCAGTTCTTC. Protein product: CASSFPSGGTQSDYNEQFF.

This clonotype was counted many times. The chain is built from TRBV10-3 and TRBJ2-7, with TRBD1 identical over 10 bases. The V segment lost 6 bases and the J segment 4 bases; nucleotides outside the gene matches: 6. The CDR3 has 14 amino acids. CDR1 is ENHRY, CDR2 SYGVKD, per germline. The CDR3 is CAIRVSGQGYEQYF. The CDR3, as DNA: TGTGCCATCAGGGTTTCGGGACAGGGGTACGAGCAGTACTTC.

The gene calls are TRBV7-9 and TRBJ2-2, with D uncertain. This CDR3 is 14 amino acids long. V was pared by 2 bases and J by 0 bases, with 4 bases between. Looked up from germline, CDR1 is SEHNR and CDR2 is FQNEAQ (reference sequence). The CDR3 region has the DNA TGTGCCAGCAGCTTATCTACGAACACCGGGGAGCTGTTTTTT. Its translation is CASSLSTNTGELFF.

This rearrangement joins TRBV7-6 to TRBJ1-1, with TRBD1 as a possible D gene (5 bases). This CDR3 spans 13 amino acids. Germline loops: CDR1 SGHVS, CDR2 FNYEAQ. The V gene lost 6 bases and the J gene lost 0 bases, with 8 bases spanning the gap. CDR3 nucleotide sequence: TGTGCCAGCAGGAAAGGGGTGAACACTGAAGCTTTCTTT. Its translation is CASRKGVNTEAFF.

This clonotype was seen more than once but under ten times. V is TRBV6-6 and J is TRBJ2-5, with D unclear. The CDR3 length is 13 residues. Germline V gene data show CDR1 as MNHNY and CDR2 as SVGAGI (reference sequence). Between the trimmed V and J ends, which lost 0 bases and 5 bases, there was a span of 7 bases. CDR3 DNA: TGTGCCAGCAGTTACTCTAGAAAGGAGACCCAGTACTTC. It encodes CASSYSRKETQYF.

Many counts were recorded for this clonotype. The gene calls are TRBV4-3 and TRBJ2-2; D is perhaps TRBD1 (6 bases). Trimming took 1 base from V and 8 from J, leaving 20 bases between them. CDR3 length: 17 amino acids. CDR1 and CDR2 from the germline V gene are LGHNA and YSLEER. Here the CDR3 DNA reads TGCGCCAGCAGCCAAGGAATACCAGGGGAATCGTGGGGGGAGCTGTTTTTT. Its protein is CASSQGIPGESWGELFF.

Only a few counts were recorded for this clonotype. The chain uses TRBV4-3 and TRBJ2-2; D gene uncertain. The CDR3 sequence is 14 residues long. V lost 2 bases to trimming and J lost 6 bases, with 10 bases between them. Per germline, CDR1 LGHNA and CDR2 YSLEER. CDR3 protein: CASSQPQGSGELFF. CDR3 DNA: TGCGCCAGCAGCCAACCCCAAGGATCCGGGGAGCTGTTTTTT.

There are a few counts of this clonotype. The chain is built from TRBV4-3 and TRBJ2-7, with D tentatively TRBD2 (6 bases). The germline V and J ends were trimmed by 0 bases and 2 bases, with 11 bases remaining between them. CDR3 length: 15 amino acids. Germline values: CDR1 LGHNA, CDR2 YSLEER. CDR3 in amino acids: CASSQDSWGAYEQYF. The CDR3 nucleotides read TGCGCCAGCAGCCAAGATTCTTGGGGGGCCTACGAGCAGTACTTC.

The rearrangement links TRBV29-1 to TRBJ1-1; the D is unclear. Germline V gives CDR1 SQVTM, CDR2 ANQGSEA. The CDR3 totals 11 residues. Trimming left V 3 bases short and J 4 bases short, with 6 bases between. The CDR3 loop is CSVDRSTEAFF. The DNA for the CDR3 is TGCAGCGTTGATCGCAGCACTGAAGCTTTCTTT. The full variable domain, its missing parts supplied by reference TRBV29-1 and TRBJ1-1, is SAVISQKPSRDICQRGTSLTIQCQVDSQVTMMFWYRQQPGQSLTLIATANQGSEATYESGFVIDKFPISRPNLTFSTLTVSNMSPEDSSIYLCSVDRSTEAFFGQGTRLTVV.

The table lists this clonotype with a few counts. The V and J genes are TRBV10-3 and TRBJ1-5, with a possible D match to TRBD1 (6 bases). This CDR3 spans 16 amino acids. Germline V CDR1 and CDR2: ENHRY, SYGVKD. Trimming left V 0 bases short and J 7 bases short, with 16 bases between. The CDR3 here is CAISESAGGAAQPQHF. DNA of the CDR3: TGTGCCATCAGTGAGTCGGCTGGGGGGGCTGCGCAGCCCCAGCATTTT.

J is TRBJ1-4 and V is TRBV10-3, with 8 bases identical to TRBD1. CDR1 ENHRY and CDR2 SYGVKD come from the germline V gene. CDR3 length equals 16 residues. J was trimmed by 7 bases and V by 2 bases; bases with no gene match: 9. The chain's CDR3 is CAISEGQGPNGEKLFF. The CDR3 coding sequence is TGTGCCATCAGTGAGGGACAGGGACCTAACGGTGAAAAACTGTTTTTT.

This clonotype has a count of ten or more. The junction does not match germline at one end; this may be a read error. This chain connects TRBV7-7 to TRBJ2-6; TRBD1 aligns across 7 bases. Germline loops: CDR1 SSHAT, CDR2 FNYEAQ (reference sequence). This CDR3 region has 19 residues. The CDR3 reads CASSLGGSRGLSGANVLTF. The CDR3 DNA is TGTGCTAGCAGCTTAGGGGGCTCCAGAGGTCTGTCTGGGGCCAACGTCCTGACTTTC.

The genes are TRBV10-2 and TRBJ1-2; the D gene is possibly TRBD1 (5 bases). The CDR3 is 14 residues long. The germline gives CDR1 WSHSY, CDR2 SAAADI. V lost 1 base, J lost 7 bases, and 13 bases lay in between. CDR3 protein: CASSEWQGRGGYTF. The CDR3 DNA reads TGCGCCAGCAGTGAGTGGCAGGGTAGAGGTGGCTACACCTTC.

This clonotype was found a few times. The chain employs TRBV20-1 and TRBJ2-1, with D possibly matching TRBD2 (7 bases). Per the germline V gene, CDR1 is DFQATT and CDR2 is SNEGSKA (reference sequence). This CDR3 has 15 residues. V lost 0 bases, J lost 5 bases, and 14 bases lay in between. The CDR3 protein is CSARDPGGPDNEQFF. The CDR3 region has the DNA TGCAGTGCTAGAGATCCCGGGGGGCCGGACAATGAGCAGTTCTTC.

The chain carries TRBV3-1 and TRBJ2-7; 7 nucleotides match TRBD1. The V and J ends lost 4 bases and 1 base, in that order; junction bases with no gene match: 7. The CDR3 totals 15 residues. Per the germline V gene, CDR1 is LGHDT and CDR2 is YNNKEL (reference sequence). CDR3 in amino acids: CASSPSGTESYEQYF. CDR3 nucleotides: TGTGCCAGCAGCCCGTCCGGGACAGAGTCCTACGAGCAGTACTTC.

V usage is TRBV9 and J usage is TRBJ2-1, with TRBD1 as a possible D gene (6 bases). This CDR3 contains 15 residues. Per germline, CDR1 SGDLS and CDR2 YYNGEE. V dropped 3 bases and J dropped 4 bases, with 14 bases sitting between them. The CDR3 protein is CASSGRGSPYNEQFF. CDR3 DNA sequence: TGTGCCAGCAGCGGAAGGGGGAGCCCTTACAATGAGCAGTTCTTC.

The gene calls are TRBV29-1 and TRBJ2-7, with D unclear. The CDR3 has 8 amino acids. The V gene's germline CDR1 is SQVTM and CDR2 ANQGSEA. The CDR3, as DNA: TGCAGAGGGCTGGAGCAGTACGTC. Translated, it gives CRGLEQYV.

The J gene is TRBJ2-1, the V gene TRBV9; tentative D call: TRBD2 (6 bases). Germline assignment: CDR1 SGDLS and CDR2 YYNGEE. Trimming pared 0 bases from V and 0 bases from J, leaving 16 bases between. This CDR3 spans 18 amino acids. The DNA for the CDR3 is TGTGCCAGCAGCGTAGGACTAGATGGCAAGATCTCCTACAATGAGCAGTTCTTC. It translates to CASSVGLDGKISYNEQFF. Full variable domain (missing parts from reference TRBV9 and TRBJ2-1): DSGVTQTPKHLITATGQRVTLRCSPRSGDLSVYWYQQSLDQGLQFLIQYYNGEERAKGNILERFSAQQFPDLHSELNLSSLELGDSALYFCASSVGLDGKISYNEQFFGPGTRLTVL.

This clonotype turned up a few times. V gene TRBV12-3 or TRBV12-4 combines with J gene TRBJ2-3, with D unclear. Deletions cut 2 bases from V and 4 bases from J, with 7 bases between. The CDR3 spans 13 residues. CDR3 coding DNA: TGTGCCAGCAGTTTAAGGGCCTCAGATACGCAGTATTTT. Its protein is CASSLRASDTQYF.

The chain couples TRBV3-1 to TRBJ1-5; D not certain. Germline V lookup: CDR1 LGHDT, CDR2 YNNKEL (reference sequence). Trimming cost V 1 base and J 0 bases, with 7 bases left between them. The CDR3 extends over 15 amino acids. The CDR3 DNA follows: TGTGCCAGCAGCCAAGGGACCGTTAGCAATCAGCCCCAGCATTTT. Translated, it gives CASSQGTVSNQPQHF.

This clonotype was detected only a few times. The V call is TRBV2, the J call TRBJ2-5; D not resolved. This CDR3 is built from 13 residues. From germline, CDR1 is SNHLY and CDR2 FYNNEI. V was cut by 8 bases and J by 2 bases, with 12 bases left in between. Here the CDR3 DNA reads TGTGCCAGCGCCAGAGACGGTCAAGAGACCCAGTACTTC. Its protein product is CASARDGQETQYF.